These 32 T cell receptor beta chains were sequenced from one sample in a study of blood T cell repertoires in COVID-19. Clones were sequenced by immunoSEQ multiplex PCR, and TCRdb holds only the in-frame ones, with some missing. The top ten hold 3% to 4% of the sample, which has some 350,000 clones, 90% to 95% seen once. The source material was peripheral blood. All receptors come from a woman younger than 35 who had recovered from COVID-19.

This chain joins TRBV27 and TRBJ1-3; a possible D gene is TRBD1 (6 bases). V was pared by 5 bases and J by 7 bases, with 18 bases between. The CDR3 is made up of 15 amino acids. The germline V gene has CDR1 MNHEY and CDR2 SMNVEV (reference sequence). CDR3 bases: TGTGCCAGCAGTCGAGGACAGCCGTACTGGAACACCATATATTTT. This sequence encodes CASSRGQPYWNTIYF.

The rearrangement links TRBV30 to TRBJ1-3, with 8 bases aligning to TRBD1. This CDR3 comprises 14 residues. Germline assignment: CDR1 GTSNPN and CDR2 SVGIG (reference sequence). J lost 2 bases, V lost 3 bases, and 3 bases had no gene match. This CDR3 is CAWRGRGPGNTIYF. CDR3 in DNA: TGTGCCTGGAGGGGCAGGGGGCCTGGAAACACCATATATTTT. Filled out from reference TRBV30 and TRBJ1-3, the complete variable domain reads SQTIHQWPATLVQPVGSPLSLECTVEGTSNPNLYWYRQAAGRGLQLLFYSVGIGQISSEVPQNLSASRPQDRQFILSSKKLLLSDSGFYLCAWRGRGPGNTIYFGEGSWLTVV.

V and J are TRBV28 and TRBJ2-5; D perhaps matches TRBD2 (5 bases). With 8 bases removed from V and 7 bases from J, the gap between germline ends came to 14 bases. The CDR3 is 12 amino acids. Germline-derived CDR1 and CDR2 are MDHEN and SYDVKM. CDR3 in DNA: TGTGCCAGCGGGAGCACCCAGTGGACCCAGTACTTC. Protein product: CASGSTQWTQYF.

The genes are TRBV7-9 and TRBJ1-6; 7 positions agree with TRBD1. The CDR3 has 18 residues. CDR1 SEHNR and CDR2 FQNEAQ come from the germline V gene (reference sequence). J lost 5 bases, V lost 0 bases, and 10 bases had no gene match. The CDR3 here is CASSLASTGRFHNSPLHF. As DNA, the CDR3 is TGTGCCAGCAGCTTAGCCTCGACAGGGAGGTTCCATAATTCACCCCTCCACTTT.

This chain links TRBV5-4 with TRBJ2-3; D not resolved. The V gene's germline CDR1 is SGHNT and CDR2 YYREEE (reference sequence). V gave up 4 bases and J gave up 2 bases, with 14 bases separating them. The CDR3 is 15 residues long. The CDR3 nucleotides read TGTGCCAGCAGCCTCCCGCCAGCGAACACAGATACGCAGTATTTT. Translation gives CASSLPPANTDTQYF.

V and J are TRBV15 and TRBJ2-1; 9 bases are a match to TRBD2. Germline CDR1 LNHNV, CDR2 YYDKDF (reference sequence). This CDR3 region has 20 residues. With 1 base clipped from V and 5 bases from J, the junction kept 18 bases outside the gene matches. This CDR3 is CATSRVWGVGSGRGDNEQFF. The CDR3 DNA sequence: TGTGCCACCAGCAGAGTTTGGGGGGTCGGTAGCGGGAGAGGGGACAATGAGCAGTTCTTC.

The chain is built from TRBV7-9 and TRBJ1-5, with 9 bases aligning to TRBD1. The CDR3 is made up of 16 amino acids. Germline V gene data show CDR1 as SEHNR and CDR2 as FQNEAQ (reference sequence). V dropped 5 bases and J dropped 6; count of bases not matched to a gene: 11. The CDR3 sequence is CASSPSTGGSGQPQHF. For the CDR3, the DNA is TGTGCCAGCAGCCCGAGTACAGGGGGCTCAGGTCAGCCCCAGCATTTT.

This chain connects TRBV5-1 to TRBJ1-1, with D tentatively TRBD1 (5 bases). CDR3 length: 16 residues. Germline CDR1 reads SGHRS; CDR2 reads YFSETQ. V lost 0 bases and J 2 bases, leaving 14 bases between the germline ends. The CDR3 loop reads CASSLGLADINTEAFF. Here the CDR3 DNA reads TGCGCCAGCAGCTTGGGATTAGCGGACATTAACACTGAAGCTTTCTTT.

V gene TRBV6-6 combines with J gene TRBJ1-1; D is perhaps TRBD1 (5 bases). V was cut by 0 bases and J by 7 bases, with 6 bases left in between. Germline V gene lookup returns CDR1 MNHNY and CDR2 SVGAGI (reference sequence). CDR3 length equals 12 residues. The CDR3, as DNA: TGTGCCAGCAGTTACTCAGGGGATGAAGCTTTCTTT. Its translation is CASSYSGDEAFF.

The chain combines TRBV19 with TRBJ2-2; D may be TRBD1 (5 bases). Germline CDR1 is LNHDA and CDR2 is SQIVND (reference sequence). Trimming shortened V by 6 bases and J by 0 bases, and 8 bases separated the two germline ends. The CDR3 spans 14 residues. The CDR3 nucleotides read TGTGCCAGTAGGACAGCCGCGAACACCGGGGAGCTGTTTTTT. It codes for CASRTAANTGELFF.

The V and J genes are TRBV19 and TRBJ1-5; tentative D call: TRBD1 (6 bases). Germline V gene data show CDR1 as LNHDA and CDR2 as SQIVND (reference sequence). Trimming removed 5 bases at V and 6 bases at J, with 17 bases between. The length of the CDR3 is 15 residues. CDR3 nucleotide sequence: TGTGCCAGTAGTCCCCTAGGACAGTTAGGTCAGCCCCAGCATTTT. Amino acids: CASSPLGQLGQPQHF.

The chain is built from TRBV5-6 and TRBJ2-5; 7 bases agree with TRBD2. With 1 base clipped from V and 5 bases from J, the junction kept 11 bases outside the gene matches. The CDR3 loop spans 16 amino acids. In germline, CDR1 is SGHDT, CDR2 YYEEEE. The CDR3 spells CASSLWAGVGLETQYF. The CDR3 nucleotides are TGTGCCAGCAGCTTGTGGGCGGGAGTGGGTTTGGAGACCCAGTACTTC.

The rearrangement links TRBV4-1 to TRBJ2-3, with TRBD2 matching over 9 bases. This CDR3 has 20 amino acids. CDR1 MGHRA and CDR2 YSYEKL come from the germline V gene. J lost 0 bases, V lost 4 bases, and 17 bases had no gene match. CDR3 DNA sequence: TGCGCCAGCAGCCTCCGGAGATCTAGCGGGGCCAAACCTAGCACAGATACGCAGTATTTT. As protein: CASSLRRSSGAKPSTDTQYF.

J is TRBJ2-1 and V is TRBV6-5; D may be TRBD2 (6 bases). The V end was cut by 3 bases, the J end by 7 bases, with 13 bases between. Germline V gene sequence: CDR1 MNHEY, CDR2 SVGAGI. The CDR3 sequence is 14 residues long. The CDR3 spells CASSYGGTANEQFF. In DNA form, the CDR3 reads TGTGCCAGCAGTTATGGCGGGACGGCAAATGAGCAGTTCTTC.

The chain has TRBV6-1 and TRBJ2-1; 7 bases are shared with TRBD2. V shed 6 bases, J shed 14 bases, and the junction held 4 bases outside the gene matches. This CDR3 contains 10 residues. Germline V gene sequence: CDR1 MNHNS, CDR2 SASEGT. The CDR3 region has the DNA TGTGCCAGCAGCCAGACTAGCAAGTTCTTC. This encodes CASSQTSKFF.

The chain links TRBV10-3 to TRBJ1-3; tentatively, D is TRBD1 (5 bases). The CDR3 sequence is 17 residues long. The V end lost 6 bases, the J end lost 1 base, and 19 bases lay between the germline ends. CDR1 ENHRY and CDR2 SYGVKD come from the germline V gene. The CDR3 spells CAISVTPRGYSGNTIYF. The CDR3 DNA follows: TGTGCCATCAGCGTTACCCCAAGGGGATATTCTGGAAACACCATATATTTT.

The rearrangement joins TRBV29-1 to TRBJ2-5; possible D gene TRBD1, 5 bases. The germline V gene encodes CDR1 SQVTM and CDR2 ANQGSEA. CDR3 length: 12 residues. V was clipped by 5 bases and J by 5 bases, with 12 bases between them. In DNA form, the CDR3 reads TGCAGCGTTCAGGGTTTTGACGAGACCCAGTACTTC. It yields the protein CSVQGFDETQYF.

The chain is built from TRBV4-1 and TRBJ1-1; TRBD1 is a possible D gene (5 bases). V was pared by 2 bases and J by 5 bases, with 12 bases between. The germline CDR1 and CDR2 sequences are MGHRA and YSYEKL. This CDR3 has 14 amino acids. The CDR3 protein is CASSQLARGTEAFF. The CDR3 DNA reads TGCGCCAGCAGCCAACTGGCGCGGGGGACTGAAGCTTTCTTT.

This sequence joins TRBV7-8 and TRBJ2-5; D perhaps matches TRBD1 (6 bases). This CDR3 spans 15 amino acids. V was clipped by 5 bases and J by 5 bases, with 18 bases between them. Germline lookup yields CDR1 SGHVS and CDR2 FQNEAQ. CDR3 coding DNA: TGTGCCAGCAGCAGGGGGAGAGGGGCAGGGGAGACCCAGTACTTC. Its protein is CASSRGRGAGETQYF.

The rearrangement links TRBV5-1 to TRBJ1-3; TRBD1 might be the D (5 bases). The ends were cut back, 0 bases at V and 3 bases at J, with 7 bases in the middle. Germline V gene data show CDR1 as SGHRS and CDR2 as YFSETQ. The CDR3 loop spans 14 amino acids. The CDR3: CASSLAGVGNTIYF. In DNA, the CDR3 is TGCGCCAGCAGCTTGGCGGGGGTTGGAAACACCATATATTTT.

The genes are TRBV30 and TRBJ1-3; D is uncertain. Germline V lookup: CDR1 GTSNPN, CDR2 SVGIG (reference sequence). This CDR3 has 12 residues. V gave up 5 bases and J gave up 4 bases, with 9 bases separating them. The CDR3 loop reads CAWSPVGNTIYF. In nucleotides, the CDR3 is TGTGCCTGGTCTCCCGTCGGAAACACCATATATTTT.

The chain employs TRBV7-9 and TRBJ1-2, with D unclear. The germline V gene encodes CDR1 SEHNR and CDR2 FQNEAQ (reference sequence). Trimming removed 6 bases at V and 4 bases at J, with 9 bases between. The CDR3 has 12 amino acids. The CDR3 here is CASSLSFYGYTF. The CDR3, as DNA: TGTGCCAGCAGTCTGAGTTTCTATGGCTACACCTTC.

This clone was observed a single time. This rearrangement joins TRBV15 to TRBJ2-5; TRBD2 agrees at 11 bases. The V gene end was trimmed by 5 bases and the J gene end by 4 bases; junction bases not matched to a gene: 6. CDR1 is LNHNV, CDR2 YYDKDF, per germline (reference sequence). The CDR3 contains 15 residues. The CDR3 nucleotides are TGTGCCACCAGCTTGTGGCTAGCGGGAGGAGAGACCCAGTACTTC. Amino acids: CATSLWLAGGETQYF. Variable domain in full (rest from reference TRBV15 and TRBJ2-5): DAMVIQNPRYQVTQFGKPVTLSCSQTLNHNVMYWYQQKSSQAPKLLFHYYDKDFNNEADTPDNFQSRRPNTSFCFLDIRSPGLGDTAMYLCATSLWLAGGETQYFGPGTRLLVL.

The rearrangement joins TRBV21-1 to TRBJ2-4; the table's D call TRBD1 went unverified against the DNA. TRBV21-1 is a listed pseudogene. The CDR3 is made up of 18 amino acids. The CDR3 is CASSKAGDRGMAKNIQYF. The CDR3 bases are TGTGCCAGCAGCAAAGCGGGGGACAGGGGGATGGCCAAAAACATTCAGTACTTC.

The rearrangement joins TRBV19 to TRBJ1-6; 7 bases agree with TRBD1. V lost 5 bases to trimming and J lost 6 bases; unmatched junction nucleotides: 4. CDR1 and CDR2 (germline): LNHDA, SQIVND (reference sequence). CDR3 length equals 14 residues. CDR3 sequence (DNA): TGTGCCAGTAGTGGACGGGACAGTAATTCACCCCTCCACTTT. This sequence encodes CASSGRDSNSPLHF. Drawing the rest from reference TRBV19 and TRBJ1-6, the complete variable domain is DGGITQSPKYLFRKEGQNVTLSCEQNLNHDAMYWYRQDPGQGLRLIYYSQIVNDFQKGDIAEGYSVSREKKESFPLTVTSAQKNPTAFYLCASSGRDSNSPLHFGNGTRLTVT.

The chain links TRBV2 to TRBJ1-2; tentatively, D is TRBD1 (6 bases). Deletions cut 6 bases from V and 5 bases from J, with 16 bases between. The CDR3 is 14 amino acids. CDR1 and CDR2 (germline): SNHLY, FYNNEI. The CDR3 DNA is TGTGCCAGCAGAAACACAGGGTCAGCTTATGGCTACACCTTC. Translation gives CASRNTGSAYGYTF.

V is TRBV4-3 and J is TRBJ1-5; D uncertain. The CDR3 has 15 residues. Trimming left V 0 bases short and J 10 bases short, with 16 bases between. The germline CDR1 and CDR2 sequences are LGHNA and YSLEER. The CDR3 spells CASSQEHAHPSPQHF. The DNA of the CDR3 is TGCGCCAGCAGCCAAGAACACGCCCACCCTTCTCCCCAGCATTTT.

The gene calls are TRBV5-1 and TRBJ2-2, with 7 bases matching TRBD2. The V and J ends lost 0 bases and 5 bases, in that order; junction bases with no gene match: 7. This CDR3 region has 16 residues. Germline V gene sequence: CDR1 SGHRS, CDR2 YFSETQ. The CDR3 sequence is CASSLDGGRRTGELFF. The CDR3 nucleotides read TGCGCCAGCAGCTTGGATGGCGGGAGACGAACCGGGGAGCTGTTTTTT.

The chain carries TRBV3-1 (or the pseudogene TRBV3-2) and TRBJ2-1; 11 nucleotides align to TRBD2. Unmatched junction bases numbered 6, after V lost 1 base and J lost 7 bases. CDR3 size: 16 residues. The germline V gene encodes CDR1 LGHDT and CDR2 YNNKEL (reference sequence). CDR3 in amino acids: CASSQVLTSGSNEQFF. CDR3 nucleotides: TGTGCCAGCAGCCAAGTCCTAACTAGCGGGAGTAATGAGCAGTTCTTC.

This clone showed up just once. The J gene is TRBJ1-5, the V gene TRBV7-2; possible D gene TRBD1, 6 bases. The CDR3 has 15 amino acids. V was shortened by 4 bases and J by 2 bases, with 12 bases between the two germline ends. Germline V gene lookup returns CDR1 SGHTA and CDR2 FQGNSA. The chain's CDR3 is CASSSQGTGNQPQHF. The CDR3 region has the DNA TGTGCCAGCAGCTCCCAGGGGACGGGCAATCAGCCCCAGCATTTT.

Only one count was recorded for this clone. This rearrangement joins TRBV29-1 to TRBJ2-3; D is unresolved. The CDR3 is 11 amino acids. Trimming stripped 5 bases from V and 0 bases from J, with 3 bases between. Germline CDR1 is SQVTM and CDR2 is ANQGSEA. This CDR3 reads CSVLSTDTQYF. The DNA of the CDR3 is TGCAGCGTTCTAAGCACAGATACGCAGTATTTT.

V usage is TRBV9 and J usage is TRBJ1-2; no reliable D call. Trimming stripped 4 bases from V and 1 base from J, with 14 bases between. The CDR3 extends over 15 amino acids. CDR1 and CDR2 from the germline V gene are SGDLS and YYNGEE. The CDR3 region has the DNA TGTGCCAGCAGCCCCCTCCCCGGGGATAACTATGGCTACACCTTC. Its translation is CASSPLPGDNYGYTF.